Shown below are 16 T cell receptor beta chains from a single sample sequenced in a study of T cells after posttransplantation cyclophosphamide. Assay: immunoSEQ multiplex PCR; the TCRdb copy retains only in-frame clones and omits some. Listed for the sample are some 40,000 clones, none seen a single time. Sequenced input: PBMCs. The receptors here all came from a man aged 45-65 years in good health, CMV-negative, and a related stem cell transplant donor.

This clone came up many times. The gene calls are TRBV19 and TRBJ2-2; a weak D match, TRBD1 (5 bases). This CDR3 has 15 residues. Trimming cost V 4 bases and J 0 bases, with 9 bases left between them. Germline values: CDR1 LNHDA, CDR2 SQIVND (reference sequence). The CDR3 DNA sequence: TGTGCCAGTAGTAGGGGCAGTTCGAACACCGGGGAGCTGTTTTTT. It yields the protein CASSRGSSNTGELFF.

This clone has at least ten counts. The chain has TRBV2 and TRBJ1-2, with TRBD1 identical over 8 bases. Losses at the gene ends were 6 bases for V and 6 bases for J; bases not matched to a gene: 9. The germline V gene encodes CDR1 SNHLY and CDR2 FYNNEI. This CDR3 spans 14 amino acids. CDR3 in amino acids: CASSRTTGEDGYTF. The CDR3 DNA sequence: TGTGCCAGCAGCCGAACGACAGGGGAGGATGGCTACACCTTC. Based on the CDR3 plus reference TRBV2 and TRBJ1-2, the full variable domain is EPEVTQTPSHQVTQMGQEVILRCVPISNHLYFYWYRQILGQKVEFLVSFYNNEISEKSEIFDDQFSVERPDGSNFTLKIRSTKLEDSAMYFCASSRTTGEDGYTFGSGTRLTVV.

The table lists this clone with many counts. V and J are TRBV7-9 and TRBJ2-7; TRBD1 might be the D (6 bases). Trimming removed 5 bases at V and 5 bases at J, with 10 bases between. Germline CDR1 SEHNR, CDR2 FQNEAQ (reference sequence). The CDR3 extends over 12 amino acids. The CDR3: CASSETGDEQYF. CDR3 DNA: TGTGCCAGCAGCGAGACAGGCGACGAGCAGTACTTC. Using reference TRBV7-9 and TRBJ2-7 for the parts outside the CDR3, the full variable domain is DTGVSQNPRHKITKRGQNVTFRCDPISEHNRLYWYRQTLGQGPEFLTYFQNEAQLEKSRLLSDRFSAERPKGSFSTLEIQRTEQGDSAMYLCASSETGDEQYFGPGTRLTVT.

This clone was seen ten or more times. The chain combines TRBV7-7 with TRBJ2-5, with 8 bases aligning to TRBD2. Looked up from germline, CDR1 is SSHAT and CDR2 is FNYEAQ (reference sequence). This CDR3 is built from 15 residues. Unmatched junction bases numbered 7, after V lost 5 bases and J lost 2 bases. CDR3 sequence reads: CASSNGGAGQETQYF. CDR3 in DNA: TGTGCCAGCAGCAACGGGGGGGCCGGTCAAGAGACCCAGTACTTC.

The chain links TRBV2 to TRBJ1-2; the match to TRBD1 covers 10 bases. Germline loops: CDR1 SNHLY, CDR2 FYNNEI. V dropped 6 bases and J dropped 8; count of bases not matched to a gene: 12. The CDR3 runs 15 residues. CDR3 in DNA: TGTGCCAGCAGCCCAGCGAGACAGGGGGCGGGCGGCTACACCTTC. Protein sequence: CASSPARQGAGGYTF. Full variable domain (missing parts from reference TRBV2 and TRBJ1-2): EPEVTQTPSHQVTQMGQEVILRCVPISNHLYFYWYRQILGQKVEFLVSFYNNEISEKSEIFDDQFSVERPDGSNFTLKIRSTKLEDSAMYFCASSPARQGAGGYTFGSGTRLTVV.

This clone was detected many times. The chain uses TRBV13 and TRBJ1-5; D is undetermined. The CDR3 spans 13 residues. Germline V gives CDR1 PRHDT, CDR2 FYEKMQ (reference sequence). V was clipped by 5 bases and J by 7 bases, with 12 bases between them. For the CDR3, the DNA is TGTGCCAGCAGCCGGGGTATCGACCAGCCCCAGCATTTT. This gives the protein CASSRGIDQPQHF.

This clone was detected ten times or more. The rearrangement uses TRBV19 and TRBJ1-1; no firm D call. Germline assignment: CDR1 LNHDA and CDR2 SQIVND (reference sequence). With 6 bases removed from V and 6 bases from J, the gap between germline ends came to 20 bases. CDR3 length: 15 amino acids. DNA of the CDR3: TGTGCCAGTAGACCTTATAGAGGGTCCGGGGCTGAAGCTTTCTTT. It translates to CASRPYRGSGAEAFF.

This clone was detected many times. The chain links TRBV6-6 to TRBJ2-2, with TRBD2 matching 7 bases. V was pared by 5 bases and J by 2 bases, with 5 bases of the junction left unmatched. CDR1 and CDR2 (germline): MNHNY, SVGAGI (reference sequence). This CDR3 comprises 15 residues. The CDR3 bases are TGTGCCAGCAGTCACGGGACTACCAACACCGGGGAGCTGTTTTTT. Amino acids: CASSHGTTNTGELFF.

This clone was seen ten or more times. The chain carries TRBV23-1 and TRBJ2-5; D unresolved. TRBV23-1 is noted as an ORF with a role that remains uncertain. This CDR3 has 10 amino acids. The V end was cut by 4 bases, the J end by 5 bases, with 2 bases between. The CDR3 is CASSPETQYF. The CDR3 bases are TGCGCCAGCAGTCCGGAGACCCAGTACTTC.

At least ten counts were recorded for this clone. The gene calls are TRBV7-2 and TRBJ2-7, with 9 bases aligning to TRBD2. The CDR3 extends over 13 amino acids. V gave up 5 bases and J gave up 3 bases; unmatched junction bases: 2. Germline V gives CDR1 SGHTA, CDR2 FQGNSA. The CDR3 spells CASSLSGSYEQYF. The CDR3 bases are TGTGCCAGCAGCCTTAGCGGGAGCTACGAGCAGTACTTC.

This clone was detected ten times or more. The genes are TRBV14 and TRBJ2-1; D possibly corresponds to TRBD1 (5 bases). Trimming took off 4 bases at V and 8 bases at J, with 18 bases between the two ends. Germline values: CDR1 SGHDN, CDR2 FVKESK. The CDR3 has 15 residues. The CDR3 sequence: CASSRQFSSGDEQFF. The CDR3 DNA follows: TGTGCCAGCAGCCGACAGTTTAGCAGTGGGGATGAGCAGTTCTTC.

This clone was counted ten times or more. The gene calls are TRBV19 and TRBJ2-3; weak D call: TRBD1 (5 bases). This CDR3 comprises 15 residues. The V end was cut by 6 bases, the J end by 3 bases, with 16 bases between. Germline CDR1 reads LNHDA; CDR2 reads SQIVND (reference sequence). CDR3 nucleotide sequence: TGTGCCAGTAGCTACAGAAACAGGTATACAGATACGCAGTATTTT. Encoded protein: CASSYRNRYTDTQYF.

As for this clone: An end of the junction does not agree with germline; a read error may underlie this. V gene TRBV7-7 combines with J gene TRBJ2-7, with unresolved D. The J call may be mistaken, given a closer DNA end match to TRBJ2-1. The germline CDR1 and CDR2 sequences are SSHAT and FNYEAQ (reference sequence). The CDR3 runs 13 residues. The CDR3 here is CASSVERVGEQFF. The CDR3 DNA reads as TGTGCTAGCAGCGTCGAACGGGTGGGTGAGCAGTTCTTC.

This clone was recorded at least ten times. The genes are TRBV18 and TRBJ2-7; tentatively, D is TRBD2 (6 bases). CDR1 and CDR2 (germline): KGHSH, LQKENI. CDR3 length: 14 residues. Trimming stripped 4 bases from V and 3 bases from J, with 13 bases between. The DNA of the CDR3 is TGTGCCAGCTCACTGAGTAGCGGATTCTACGAGCAGTACTTC. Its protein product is CASSLSSGFYEQYF.

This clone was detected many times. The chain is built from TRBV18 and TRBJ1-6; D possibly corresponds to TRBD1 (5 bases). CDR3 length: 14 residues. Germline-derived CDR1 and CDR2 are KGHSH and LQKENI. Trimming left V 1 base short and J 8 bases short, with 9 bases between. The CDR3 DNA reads TGTGCCAGCTCACCACAGGGGATGGATTCACCCCTCCACTTT. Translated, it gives CASSPQGMDSPLHF.

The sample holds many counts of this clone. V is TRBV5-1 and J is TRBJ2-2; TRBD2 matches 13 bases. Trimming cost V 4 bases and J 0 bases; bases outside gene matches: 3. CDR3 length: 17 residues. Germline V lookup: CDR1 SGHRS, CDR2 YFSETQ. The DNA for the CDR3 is TGCGCCAGCAGCCTCGGACTAGCGGGAGCGAACACCGGGGAGCTGTTTTTT. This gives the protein CASSLGLAGANTGELFF.